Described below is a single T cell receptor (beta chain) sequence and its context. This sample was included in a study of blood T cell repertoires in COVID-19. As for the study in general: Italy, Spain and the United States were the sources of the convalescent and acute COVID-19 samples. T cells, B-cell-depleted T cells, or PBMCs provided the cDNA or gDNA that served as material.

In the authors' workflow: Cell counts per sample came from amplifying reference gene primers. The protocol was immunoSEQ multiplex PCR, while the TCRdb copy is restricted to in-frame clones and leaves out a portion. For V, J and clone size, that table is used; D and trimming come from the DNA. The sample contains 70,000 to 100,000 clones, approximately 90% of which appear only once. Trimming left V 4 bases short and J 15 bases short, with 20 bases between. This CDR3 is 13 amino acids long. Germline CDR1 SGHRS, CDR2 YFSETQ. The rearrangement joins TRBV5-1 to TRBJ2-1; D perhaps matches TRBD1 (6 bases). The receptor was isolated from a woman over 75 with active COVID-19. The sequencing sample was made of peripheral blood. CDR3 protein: CASSVSPGQQAFF. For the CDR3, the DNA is TGCGCCAGCAGCGTATCCCCGGGACAACAGGCGTTCTTC. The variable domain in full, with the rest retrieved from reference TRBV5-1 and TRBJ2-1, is KAGVTQTPRYLIKTRGQQVTLSCSPISGHRSVSWYQQTPGQGLQFLFEYFSETQRNKGNFPGRFSGRQFSNSRSEMNVSTLELGDSALYLCASSVSPGQQAFFGPGTRLTVL.